What follows are 10 T cell receptor beta chains derived from one specimen sequenced in a study of cytomegalovirus exposure and HLA in healthy donors. The PCR was carried out with 60 Vbeta primers and 13 Jbeta primers. Sequenced by immunoSEQ multiplex PCR; TCRdb stores in-frame clones only, minus some. The table shows 70,000 or so clones, with 86% occurring only once. The specimen was PBMCs. The origin of the receptors is a woman aged 25-40 years in good health and CMV-seronegative.

To note about this clone: One end of the junction fails to match germline, which may point to a read error. The gene calls are TRBV10-3 and TRBJ2-7, with 11 bases identical to TRBD2. CDR1 and CDR2 (germline): ENHRY, SYGVKD. This CDR3 comprises 14 residues. CDR3 loop: CAIGELAGDREQYF. The CDR3 DNA sequence: TGTGCCATCGGTGAACTAGCGGGAGACCGAGAGCAGTACTTC.

The chain joins TRBV6-1 to TRBJ2-7; D may be TRBD1 (5 bases). There are 14 residues in the CDR3. Germline CDR1 reads MNHNS; CDR2 reads SASEGT. Trimming took off 0 bases at V and 2 bases at J, with 8 bases between the two ends. The CDR3 nucleotides are TGTGCCAGCAGTGAAGCTGACAGTCCCTACGAGCAGTACTTC. Protein product: CASSEADSPYEQYF.

The genes are TRBV10-3 and TRBJ2-5; TRBD1 is a possible D gene (6 bases). CDR3 length equals 14 residues. Germline CDR1 ENHRY, CDR2 SYGVKD. Trimming shortened V by 8 bases and J by 2 bases, and 15 bases separated the two germline ends. The CDR3 here is CAISKGGPQETQYF. CDR3 DNA sequence: TGTGCCATCTCGAAAGGGGGACCTCAAGAGACCCAGTACTTC.

The rearrangement links TRBV28 to TRBJ1-2; D call uncertain. V was shortened by 2 bases and J by 7 bases, with 5 bases between the two germline ends. The germline V gene encodes CDR1 MDHEN and CDR2 SYDVKM. The length of the CDR3 is 11 residues. This CDR3 is CASSLEGGYTF. The CDR3 DNA sequence: TGTGCCAGCAGTTTAGAGGGTGGCTACACCTTC.

This chain connects TRBV19 to TRBJ2-1, with no clear D. Per the germline V gene, CDR1 is LNHDA and CDR2 is SQIVND (reference sequence). CDR3 length equals 16 residues. V lost 5 bases and J 3 bases, leaving 17 bases between the germline ends. CDR3 in DNA: TGTGCCAGTAGTTTATACTCCTTGCCGTTCTACAATGAGCAGTTCTTC. This codes for CASSLYSLPFYNEQFF.

This clone was seen only once. The rearrangement links TRBV6-4 to TRBJ2-3; TRBD1 matches at 8 bases. The CDR3 is made up of 13 amino acids. Germline CDR1 reads MRHNA; CDR2 reads SNTAGT. The ends lost 4 bases at V and 12 bases at J; junction bases unmatched: 9. In DNA, the CDR3 is TGTGCCAGCAGTGGAAGTAGGGGACAGGACCAGTATTTT. It translates to CASSGSRGQDQYF.

V usage is TRBV5-1 and J usage is TRBJ2-1, with 7 bases identical to TRBD1. This CDR3 region has 13 residues. V shed 2 bases and J 6 bases; nucleotides not matched to a gene: 2. CDR1 and CDR2 from the germline V gene are SGHRS and YFSETQ. In DNA form, the CDR3 reads TGCGCCAGCAGCTTTCCAGGGGGCAATGAGCAGTTCTTC. Protein product: CASSFPGGNEQFF.

The gene calls are TRBV5-1 and TRBJ2-3; 9 bases match TRBD2. The J segment lost 2 bases and the V segment lost 4 bases, leaving 8 bases of the junction unmatched. The V gene's germline CDR1 is SGHRS and CDR2 YFSETQ. There are 16 residues in the CDR3. CDR3 bases: TGCGCCAGCAGCGGGTTGACTAGCGGCTACACAGATACGCAGTATTTT. Its translation is CASSGLTSGYTDTQYF.

The V gene is TRBV5-4, the J gene TRBJ1-3; TRBD1 matches 7 bases. V trimming: 4 bases; J trimming: 0 bases; junction bases outside the gene matches: 7. The CDR3 runs to 16 residues. Germline lookup yields CDR1 SGHNT and CDR2 YYREEE (reference sequence). Here the CDR3 reads CASSNRQGRSGNTIYF. CDR3 in DNA: TGTGCCAGCAGCAACCGACAGGGCCGCTCTGGAAACACCATATATTTT.

The chain carries TRBV5-1 and TRBJ2-7; D gene uncertain. The V gene lost 4 bases and the J gene lost 1 base, with 3 bases spanning the gap. The length of the CDR3 is 11 residues. Germline CDR1 SGHRS, CDR2 YFSETQ. This chain's CDR3 is CASSPSYEQYF. CDR3 nucleotide sequence: TGCGCCAGCAGCCCTTCCTACGAGCAGTACTTC. Full variable domain (outside the CDR3, taken from reference TRBV5-1 and TRBJ2-7): KAGVTQTPRYLIKTRGQQVTLSCSPISGHRSVSWYQQTPGQGLQFLFEYFSETQRNKGNFPGRFSGRQFSNSRSEMNVSTLELGDSALYLCASSPSYEQYFGPGTRLTVT.